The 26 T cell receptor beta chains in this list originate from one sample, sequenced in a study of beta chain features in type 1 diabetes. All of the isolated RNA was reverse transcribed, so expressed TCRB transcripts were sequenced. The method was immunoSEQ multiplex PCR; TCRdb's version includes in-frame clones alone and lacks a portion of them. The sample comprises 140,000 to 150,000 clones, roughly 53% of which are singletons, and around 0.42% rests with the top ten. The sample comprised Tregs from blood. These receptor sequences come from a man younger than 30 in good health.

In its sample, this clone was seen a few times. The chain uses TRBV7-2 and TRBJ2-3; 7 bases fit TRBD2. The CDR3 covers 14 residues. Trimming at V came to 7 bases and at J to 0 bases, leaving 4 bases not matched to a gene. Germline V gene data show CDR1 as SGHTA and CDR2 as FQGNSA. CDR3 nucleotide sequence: TGTGCCAGCACCCTTAGCGGGAGCACAGATACGCAGTATTTT. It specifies CASTLSGSTDTQYF.

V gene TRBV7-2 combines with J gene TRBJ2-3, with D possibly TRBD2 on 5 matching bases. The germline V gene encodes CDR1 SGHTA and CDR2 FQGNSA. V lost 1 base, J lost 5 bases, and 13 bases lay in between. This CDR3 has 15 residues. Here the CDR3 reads CASSLVFGVGDTQYF. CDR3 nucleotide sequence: TGTGCCAGCAGCTTAGTGTTCGGGGTTGGAGATACGCAGTATTTT.

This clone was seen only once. CDR3 nucleotide sequence: TGCAGCGTCGGACTGTCTGACGAAAAACTGTTTTTT. Its protein is CSVGLSDEKLFF. This chain connects TRBV29-1 to TRBJ1-4; no clear D. Deletions cut 6 bases from V and 8 bases from J, with 13 bases between. Per the germline V gene, CDR1 is SQVTM and CDR2 is ANQGSEA. The CDR3 consists of 12 residues. The whole variable domain, remainder taken from reference TRBV29-1 and TRBJ1-4, is SAVISQKPSRDICQRGTSLTIQCQVDSQVTMMFWYRQQPGQSLTLIATANQGSEATYESGFVIDKFPISRPNLTFSTLTVSNMSPEDSSIYLCSVGLSDEKLFFGSGTQLSVL.

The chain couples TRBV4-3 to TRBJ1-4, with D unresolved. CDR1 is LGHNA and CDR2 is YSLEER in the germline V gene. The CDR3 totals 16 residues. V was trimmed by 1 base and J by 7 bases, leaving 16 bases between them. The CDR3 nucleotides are TGCGCCAGCAGCCAAGGGTTGTCGGGGTTGAGTGAAAAACTGTTTTTT. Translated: CASSQGLSGLSEKLFF.

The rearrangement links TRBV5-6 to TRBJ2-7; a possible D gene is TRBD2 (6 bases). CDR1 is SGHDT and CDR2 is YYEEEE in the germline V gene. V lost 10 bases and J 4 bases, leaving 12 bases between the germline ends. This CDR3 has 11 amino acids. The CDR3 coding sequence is TGTGCCTCACAACGGGGGTACGAGCAGTACTTC. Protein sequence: CASQRGYEQYF.

The CDR3 protein is CASRMAGMNTEAFF. For the CDR3, the DNA is TGTGCCAGCAGGATGGCGGGTATGAACACTGAAGCTTTCTTT. The chain has TRBV7-9 and TRBJ1-1, with unresolved D. This CDR3 is built from 14 residues. In germline, CDR1 is SEHNR, CDR2 FQNEAQ (reference sequence). The germline V and J ends were trimmed by 6 bases and 0 bases, with 11 bases remaining between them.

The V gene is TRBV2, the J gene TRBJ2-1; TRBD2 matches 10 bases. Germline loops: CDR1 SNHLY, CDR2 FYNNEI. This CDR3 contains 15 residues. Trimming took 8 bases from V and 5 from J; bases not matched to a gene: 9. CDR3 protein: CASAPGTSANNEQFF. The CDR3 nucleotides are TGTGCCAGCGCCCCGGGGACTAGCGCAAACAATGAGCAGTTCTTC.

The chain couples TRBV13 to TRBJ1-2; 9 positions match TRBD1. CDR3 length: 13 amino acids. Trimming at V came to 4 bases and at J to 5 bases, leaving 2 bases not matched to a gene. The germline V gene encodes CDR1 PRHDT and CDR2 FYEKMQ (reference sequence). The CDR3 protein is CASSSDRGYGYTF. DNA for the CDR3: TGTGCCAGCAGCTCCGACAGGGGGTATGGCTACACCTTC.

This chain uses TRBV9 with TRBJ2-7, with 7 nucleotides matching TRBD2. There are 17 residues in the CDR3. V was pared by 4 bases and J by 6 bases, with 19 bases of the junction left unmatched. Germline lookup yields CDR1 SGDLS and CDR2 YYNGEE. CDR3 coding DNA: TGTGCCAGCAGCCCGACGCGGGGGAGCGCGAGGTGGGGCGAGCAGTACTTC. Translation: CASSPTRGSARWGEQYF.

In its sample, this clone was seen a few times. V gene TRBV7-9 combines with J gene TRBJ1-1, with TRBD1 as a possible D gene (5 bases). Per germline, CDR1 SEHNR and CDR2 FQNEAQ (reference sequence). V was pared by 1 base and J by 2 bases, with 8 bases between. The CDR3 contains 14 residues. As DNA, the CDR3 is TGTGCCAGCAGCTTAGACAGGTTTAACACTGAAGCTTTCTTT. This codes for CASSLDRFNTEAFF.

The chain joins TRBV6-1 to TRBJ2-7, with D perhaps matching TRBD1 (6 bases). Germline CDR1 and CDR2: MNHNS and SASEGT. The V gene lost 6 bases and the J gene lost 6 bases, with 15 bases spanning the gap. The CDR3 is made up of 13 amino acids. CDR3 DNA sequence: TGTGCCAGCAGGACAGGCCTTATCCGCGAGCAGTACTTC. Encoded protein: CASRTGLIREQYF.

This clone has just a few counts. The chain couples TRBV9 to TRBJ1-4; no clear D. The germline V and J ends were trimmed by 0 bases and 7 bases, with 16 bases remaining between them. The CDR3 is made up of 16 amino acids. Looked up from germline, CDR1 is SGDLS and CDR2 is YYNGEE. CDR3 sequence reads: CASSVAVGSRGEKLFF. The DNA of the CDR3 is TGTGCCAGCAGCGTAGCTGTAGGGAGTCGGGGTGAAAAACTGTTTTTT. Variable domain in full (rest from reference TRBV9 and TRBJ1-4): DSGVTQTPKHLITATGQRVTLRCSPRSGDLSVYWYQQSLDQGLQFLIQYYNGEERAKGNILERFSAQQFPDLHSELNLSSLELGDSALYFCASSVAVGSRGEKLFFGSGTQLSVL.

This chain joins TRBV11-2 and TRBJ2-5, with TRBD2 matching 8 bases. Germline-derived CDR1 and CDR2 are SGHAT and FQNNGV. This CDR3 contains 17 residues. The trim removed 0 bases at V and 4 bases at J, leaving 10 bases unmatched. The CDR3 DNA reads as TGTGCCAGCAGCTTAGAGGGCGCTGCGGGAGGTACAGAGACCCAGTACTTC. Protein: CASSLEGAAGGTETQYF.

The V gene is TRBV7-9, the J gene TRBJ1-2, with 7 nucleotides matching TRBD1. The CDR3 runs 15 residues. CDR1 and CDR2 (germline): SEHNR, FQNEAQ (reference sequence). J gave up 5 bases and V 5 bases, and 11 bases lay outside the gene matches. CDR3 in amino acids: CASSPSDRVRYGYTF. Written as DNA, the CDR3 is TGTGCCAGCAGCCCTAGCGACAGGGTAAGGTATGGCTACACCTTC.

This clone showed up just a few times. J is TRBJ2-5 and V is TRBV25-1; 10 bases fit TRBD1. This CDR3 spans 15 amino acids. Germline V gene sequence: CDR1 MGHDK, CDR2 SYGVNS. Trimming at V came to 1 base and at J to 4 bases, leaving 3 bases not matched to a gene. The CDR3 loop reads CASSEWTGGLETQYF. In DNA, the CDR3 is TGTGCCAGCAGTGAATGGACAGGGGGACTAGAGACCCAGTACTTC.

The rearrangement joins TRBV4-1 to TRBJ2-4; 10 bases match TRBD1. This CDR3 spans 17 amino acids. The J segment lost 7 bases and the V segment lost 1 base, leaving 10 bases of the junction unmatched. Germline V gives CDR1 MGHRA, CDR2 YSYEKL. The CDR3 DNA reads TGCGCCAGCAGCCAAGGGGATGACAGGGGGCAGAGGAACATTCAGTACTTC. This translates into CASSQGDDRGQRNIQYF.

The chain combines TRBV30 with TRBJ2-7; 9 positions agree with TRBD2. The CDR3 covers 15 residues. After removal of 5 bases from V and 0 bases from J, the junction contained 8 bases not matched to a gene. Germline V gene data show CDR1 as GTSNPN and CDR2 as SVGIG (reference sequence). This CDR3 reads CAWEVKRGVSYEQYF. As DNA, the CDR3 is TGTGCCTGGGAGGTAAAGCGGGGGGTCTCCTACGAGCAGTACTTC.

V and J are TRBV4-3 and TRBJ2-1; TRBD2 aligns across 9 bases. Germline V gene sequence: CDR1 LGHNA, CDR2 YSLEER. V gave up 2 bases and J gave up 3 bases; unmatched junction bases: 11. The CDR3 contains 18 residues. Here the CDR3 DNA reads TGCGCCAGCAGCCAACTAGCGGGGTGGACAAGCGGCTACAATGAGCAGTTCTTC. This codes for CASSQLAGWTSGYNEQFF.

CDR3 sequence (DNA): TGTGCCATCAGTGATTGGAGACTAGCGGCCTCCTACGAGCAGTACTTC. It codes for CAISDWRLAASYEQYF. The chain uses TRBV10-3 and TRBJ2-7; 9 positions match TRBD2. The ends lost 3 bases at V and 0 bases at J; junction bases unmatched: 6. Looked up from germline, CDR1 is ENHRY and CDR2 is SYGVKD. The CDR3 loop spans 16 amino acids.

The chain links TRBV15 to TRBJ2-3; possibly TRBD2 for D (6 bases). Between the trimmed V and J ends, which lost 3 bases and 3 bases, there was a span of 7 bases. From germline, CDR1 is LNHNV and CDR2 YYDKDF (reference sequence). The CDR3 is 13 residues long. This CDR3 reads CATSRGGTDTQYF. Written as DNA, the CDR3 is TGTGCCACCAGCAGGGGGGGTACAGATACGCAGTATTTT.

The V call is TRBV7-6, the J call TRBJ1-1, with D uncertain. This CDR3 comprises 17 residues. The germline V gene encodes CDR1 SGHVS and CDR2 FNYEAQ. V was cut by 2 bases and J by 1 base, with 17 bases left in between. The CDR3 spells CASSLTPGGVTNTEAFF. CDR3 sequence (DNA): TGTGCCAGCAGCTTAACTCCGGGCGGGGTTACGAACACTGAAGCTTTCTTT.

This CDR3 is CASSLTGSTQYF. The CDR3 DNA is TGTGCCAGCAGCTTGACAGGGTCTACGCAGTATTTT. The rearrangement links TRBV7-3 to TRBJ2-3; 7 nucleotides line up with TRBD1. V lost 3 bases, J lost 8 bases, and 2 bases stayed unmatched. Germline V gene lookup returns CDR1 SGHTA and CDR2 FQGTGA. The CDR3 covers 12 residues.

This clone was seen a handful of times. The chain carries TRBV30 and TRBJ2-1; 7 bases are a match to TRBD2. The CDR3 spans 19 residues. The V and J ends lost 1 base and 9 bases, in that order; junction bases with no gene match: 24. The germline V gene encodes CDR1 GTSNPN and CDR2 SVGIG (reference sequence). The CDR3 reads CAWSAPGGGVRGRFGEQFF. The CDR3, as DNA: TGTGCCTGGAGTGCCCCGGGGGGTGGGGTCCGCGGCCGATTCGGTGAGCAGTTCTTC.

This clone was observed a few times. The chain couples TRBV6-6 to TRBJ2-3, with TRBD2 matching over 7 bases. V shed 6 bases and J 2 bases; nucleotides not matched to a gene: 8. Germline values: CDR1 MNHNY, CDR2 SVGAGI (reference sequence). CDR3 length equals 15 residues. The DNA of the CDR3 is TGTGCCAGCAGCCCCAGGGCGGGAGTCACAGATACGCAGTATTTT. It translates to CASSPRAGVTDTQYF.

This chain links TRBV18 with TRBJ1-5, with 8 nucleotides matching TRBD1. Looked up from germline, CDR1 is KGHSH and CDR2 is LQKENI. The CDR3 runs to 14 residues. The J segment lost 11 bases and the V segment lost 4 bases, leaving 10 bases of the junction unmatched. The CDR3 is CASSRRQGREAQHF. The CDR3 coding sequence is TGTGCCAGCTCACGCCGACAGGGGAGAGAGGCCCAGCATTTT.

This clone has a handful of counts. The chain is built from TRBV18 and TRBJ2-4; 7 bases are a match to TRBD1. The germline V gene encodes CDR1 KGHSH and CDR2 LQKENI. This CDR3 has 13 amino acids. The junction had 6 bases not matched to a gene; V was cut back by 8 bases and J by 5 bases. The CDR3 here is CASTTGTENIQYF. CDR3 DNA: TGTGCCAGCACGACAGGGACGGAAAACATTCAGTACTTC.